The subject of this entry is one TCR beta chain. TEMRA cells underwent FACS enrichment and CD8+ and CD4+ T cells underwent negative isolation. Random hexamers were used to reverse transcribe the RNA input (about 0.45 to 1 ug). It was immunoSEQ multiplex PCR that amplified TCR beta CDR3 across 54 Vbeta and 13 Jbeta. MiXCR, applied by TCRdb to the immunoSEQ multiplex PCR reads, yields one record per CDR3 protein. The sample comprises 150,000 to 200,000 distinct CDR3 sequences, over 85% of which are singletons, and 0.13% rests with the top ten. Germline CDR1 is SNHLY and CDR2 is FYNNEI. Between the trimmed V and J ends, which lost 2 bases and 4 bases, there was a span of 6 bases. The CDR3 is 13 amino acids. The record originates from a study of CD8 T cells in Susac syndrome.

The sequenced sample was CD4+ T cells from PBMCs. V and J are TRBV2 and TRBJ2-1, with D possibly being TRBD1 (5 bases). The clonotype was recovered from a human donor in good health. The CDR3 DNA is TGTGCCAGCAGTGAAAGGGGTTACAATGAGCAGTTCTTC. Translation gives CASSERGYNEQFF.